The rows below give T cell receptor beta chains drawn from one sample of a study of blood T cells in healthy people across ages. One entry per CDR3 protein results from TCRdb running MiXCR on the 5' RACE reads. This table has about 680,000 distinct CDR3 sequences, approximately 50% appearing once. Material for sequencing was blood. These receptors came from a woman aged 55-75 years in good health. Both conserved end residues are part of each CDR3. The D gene is left open where the match is weak. Rows may omit the clone size; those that give it use once, few, many or a size class.

cdr3_aa: CASSPTSGGNVGTDTQYF
cdr3_nt: TGTGCCAGCAGCCCCACTAGCGGGGGGAATGTGGGCACAGATACGCAGTATTTT
d_call: TRBD2
clone_size: NA
j_call: TRBJ2-3
v_call: TRBV3-1

cdr3_aa: CSAGDRERNREQYF
cdr3_nt: TGCAGTGCGGGAGACAGGGAGAGAAATCGCGAGCAGTACTTC
d_call: TRBD1
clone_size: few
j_call: TRBJ2-7
v_call: TRBV20-1

cdr3_aa: CASSQRPATNEKLFF
cdr3_nt: TGTGCCAGCAGCCAACGACCGGCAACTAATGAAAAACTGTTTTTT
d_call: NA
clone_size: NA
j_call: TRBJ1-4
v_call: TRBV4-2

cdr3_aa: CATSRDLMYEQYF
cdr3_nt: TGTGCCACCAGCAGAGATCTTATGTACGAGCAGTACTTC
d_call: NA
clone_size: NA
j_call: TRBJ2-7
v_call: TRBV15

cdr3_aa: CASSQYGGLGTEAFF
cdr3_nt: TGCGCCAGCAGCCAATACGGTGGTTTGGGCACTGAAGCTTTCTTT
d_call: NA
clone_size: NA
j_call: TRBJ1-1
v_call: TRBV4-3

cdr3_aa: CASRRGDQPQHF
cdr3_nt: TGTGCCAGCAGACGGGGGGATCAGCCCCAGCATTTT
d_call: NA
clone_size: NA
j_call: TRBJ1-5
v_call: TRBV28

cdr3_aa: CASSQGPRVSDNQPQHF
cdr3_nt: TGTGCCAGCAGCCAAGGCCCCAGGGTATCGGACAATCAGCCCCAGCATTTT
d_call: NA
clone_size: NA
j_call: TRBJ1-5
v_call: TRBV3-1

cdr3_aa: CASSSARTAPYEQYF
cdr3_nt: TGTGCCAGCAGCTCCGCCCGGACAGCGCCCTACGAGCAGTACTTC
d_call: NA
clone_size: few
j_call: TRBJ2-7
v_call: TRBV5-4

cdr3_aa: CASSLAAGTYEQYF
cdr3_nt: TGTGCCAGCAGCTTAGCGGCAGGCACCTACGAGCAGTACTTC
d_call: NA
clone_size: few
j_call: TRBJ2-7
v_call: TRBV7-9

cdr3_aa: CASSETGFEQFF
cdr3_nt: TGTGCCAGCAGCGAGACAGGGTTTGAGCAGTTCTTC
d_call: TRBD1
clone_size: few
j_call: TRBJ2-1
v_call: TRBV7-2

cdr3_aa: CASSQGAGWDGEQYF
cdr3_nt: TGCGCCAGCAGCCAAGGAGCGGGATGGGACGGCGAGCAGTACTTC
d_call: TRBD2
clone_size: NA
j_call: TRBJ2-7
v_call: TRBV4-1

cdr3_aa: CASSLAPSLQYF
cdr3_nt: TGTGCCAGCAGTTTAGCCCCCTCCTTGCAGTACTTC
d_call: NA
clone_size: NA
j_call: TRBJ2-7
v_call: TRBV28

cdr3_aa: CSVLSGTGYNEQFF
cdr3_nt: TGCAGCGTCCTTAGCGGGACAGGCTACAATGAGCAGTTCTTC
d_call: NA
clone_size: NA
j_call: TRBJ2-1
v_call: TRBV29-1

cdr3_aa: CASSVLSGGGSDTQYF
cdr3_nt: TGTGCCAGCAGCGTACTTAGCGGTGGTGGGTCAGATACGCAGTATTTT
d_call: NA
clone_size: few
j_call: TRBJ2-3
v_call: TRBV7-2

cdr3_aa: CATQALAGVLAKNIQYF
cdr3_nt: TGTGCCACCCAAGCGCTAGCGGGAGTTTTAGCCAAAAACATTCAGTACTTC
d_call: TRBD2
clone_size: few
j_call: TRBJ2-4
v_call: TRBV10-3

cdr3_aa: CASTRGSSGSWGGSDTQYF
cdr3_nt: TGTGCCAGCACACGAGGGAGTAGCGGGAGCTGGGGCGGCTCAGATACGCAGTATTTT
d_call: TRBD2
clone_size: NA
j_call: TRBJ2-3
v_call: TRBV27

cdr3_aa: CASSQVFSGANVPTF
cdr3_nt: TGTGCCAGCAGCCAAGTATTCTCTGGGGCCAACGTCCCGACTTTC
d_call: NA
clone_size: NA
j_call: TRBJ2-6
v_call: TRBV3-1

cdr3_aa: CASSPGSGSSTDTQYF
cdr3_nt: TGTGCCAGCAGCCCGGGGAGCGGGAGCTCCACAGATACGCAGTATTTT
d_call: TRBD2
clone_size: NA
j_call: TRBJ2-3
v_call: TRBV6-2/TRBV6-3

cdr3_aa: CASSPGLAVAAGELFF
cdr3_nt: TGTGCCAGCAGTCCCGGACTAGCGGTGGCGGCCGGGGAGCTGTTTTTT
d_call: TRBD2
clone_size: few
j_call: TRBJ2-2
v_call: TRBV12-3/TRBV12-4

cdr3_aa: CASSQGTGVIAGRISDDNEQFF
cdr3_nt: TGTGCCAGCAGCCAGGGGACAGGGGTAATAGCGGGACGGATTTCGGATGACAATGAGCAGTTCTTC
d_call: TRBD1
clone_size: once
j_call: TRBJ2-1
v_call: TRBV3-1

cdr3_aa: CASSVTSGRTYNEQFF
cdr3_nt: TGTGCCAGCAGTGTTACTAGCGGGAGGACCTACAATGAGCAGTTCTTC
d_call: TRBD2
clone_size: NA
j_call: TRBJ2-1
v_call: TRBV2

cdr3_aa: CSARDPRGSQETQYF
cdr3_nt: TGCAGTGCTAGAGATCCTCGCGGGAGCCAAGAGACCCAGTACTTC
d_call: TRBD2
clone_size: few
j_call: TRBJ2-5
v_call: TRBV20-1

cdr3_aa: CASSGLLAGPQETQYF
cdr3_nt: TGTGCCAGCAGCGGACTCCTAGCGGGACCTCAAGAGACCCAGTACTTC
d_call: TRBD2
clone_size: NA
j_call: TRBJ2-5
v_call: TRBV28

cdr3_aa: CSAAFGAGKQFF
cdr3_nt: TGCAGTGCTGCCTTTGGAGCGGGGAAACAGTTCTTC
d_call: TRBD2
clone_size: NA
j_call: TRBJ2-1
v_call: TRBV20-1

cdr3_aa: CASRSLSGTYEQYF
cdr3_nt: TGTGCCAGCAGATCCCTGAGCGGGACCTACGAGCAGTACTTC
d_call: TRBD2
clone_size: many
j_call: TRBJ2-7
v_call: TRBV7-9

cdr3_aa: CASRPMNTEAFF
cdr3_nt: TGTGCCAGCAGACCCATGAACACTGAAGCTTTCTTT
d_call: NA
clone_size: NA
j_call: TRBJ1-1
v_call: TRBV2

cdr3_aa: CASSLTGFSGLETQYF
cdr3_nt: TGTGCCAGCAGCCTAACTGGTTTCTCGGGGCTAGAGACCCAGTACTTC
d_call: NA
clone_size: NA
j_call: TRBJ2-5
v_call: TRBV7-9